This T cell receptor beta chain originates from a study of blood T cell repertoires in COVID-19. Study-wide context: The United States, Italy and Spain supplied acute and convalescent COVID-19 samples.

The CDR3 is 16 amino acids. The table came from immunoSEQ multiplex PCR; TCRdb's copy has only in-frame clones and leaves some out. The data contain about 120,000 clones, around 90% of them singletons. The TCR comes from a woman between 45 and 65 years old with acute or convalescent COVID-19. The V call is TRBV21-1, the J call TRBJ2-7; the D segment call TRBD2 is taken from the table without a DNA check. TRBV21-1 is a pseudogene. Specimen: peripheral blood. The CDR3, as DNA: TGTGCCAGCAGCAAAAAGGCGGGACTAGCGAGGTACGAGCAGTACTTC. Its protein product is CASSKKAGLARYEQYF.